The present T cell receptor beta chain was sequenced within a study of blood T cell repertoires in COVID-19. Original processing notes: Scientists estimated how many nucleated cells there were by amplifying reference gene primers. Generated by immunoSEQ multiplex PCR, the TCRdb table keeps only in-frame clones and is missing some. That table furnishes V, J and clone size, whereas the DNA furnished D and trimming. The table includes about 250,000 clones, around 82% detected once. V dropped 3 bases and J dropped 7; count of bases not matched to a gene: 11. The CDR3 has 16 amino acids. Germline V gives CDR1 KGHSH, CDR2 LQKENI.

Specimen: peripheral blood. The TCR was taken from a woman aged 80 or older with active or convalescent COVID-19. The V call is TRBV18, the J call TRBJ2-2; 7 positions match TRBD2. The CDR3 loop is CASSPPSRTRNGELFF. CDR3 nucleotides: TGTGCCAGCTCACCTCCTTCCCGGACTAGAAACGGGGAGCTGTTTTTT. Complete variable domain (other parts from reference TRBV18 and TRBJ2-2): NAGVMQNPRHLVRRRGQEARLRCSPMKGHSHVYWYRQLPEEGLKFMVYLQKENIIDESGMPKERFSAEFPKEGPSILRIQQVVRGDSAAYFCASSPPSRTRNGELFFGEGSRLTVL.